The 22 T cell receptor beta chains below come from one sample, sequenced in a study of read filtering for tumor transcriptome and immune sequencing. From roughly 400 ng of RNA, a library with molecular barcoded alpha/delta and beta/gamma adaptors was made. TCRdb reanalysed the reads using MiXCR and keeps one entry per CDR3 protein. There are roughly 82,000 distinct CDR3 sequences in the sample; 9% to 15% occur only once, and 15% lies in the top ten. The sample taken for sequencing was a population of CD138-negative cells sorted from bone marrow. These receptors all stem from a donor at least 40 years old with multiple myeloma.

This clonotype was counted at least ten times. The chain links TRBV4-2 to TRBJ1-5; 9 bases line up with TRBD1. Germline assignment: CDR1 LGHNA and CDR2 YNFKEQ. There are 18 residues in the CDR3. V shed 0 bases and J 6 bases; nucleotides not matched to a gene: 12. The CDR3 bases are TGTGCCAGCAGCCAAGATGTAACGGGACAGGGTATAATTCAGCCCCAGCATTTT. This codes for CASSQDVTGQGIIQPQHF.

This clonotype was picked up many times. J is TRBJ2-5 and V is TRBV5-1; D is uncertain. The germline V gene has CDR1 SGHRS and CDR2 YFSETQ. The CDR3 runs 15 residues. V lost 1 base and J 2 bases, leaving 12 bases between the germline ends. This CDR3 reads CASSLLGMGQETQYF. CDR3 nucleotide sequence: TGCGCCAGCAGCTTGTTGGGTATGGGGCAAGAGACCCAGTACTTC.

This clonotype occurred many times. CDR3 sequence reads: CATSDPGTGSETQYF. The CDR3 DNA reads as TGTGCCACCAGTGATCCCGGGACAGGGTCAGAGACCCAGTACTTC. The chain is built from TRBV24-1 and TRBJ2-5; 9 positions match TRBD1. The CDR3 contains 15 residues. Per germline, CDR1 KGHDR and CDR2 SFDVKD. The J segment lost 4 bases and the V segment lost 3 bases, leaving 5 bases of the junction unmatched.

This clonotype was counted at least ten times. The CDR3 DNA follows: TGCAGCGTTGACCCTAGGAGCACAGATACGCAGTATTTT. Its protein is CSVDPRSTDTQYF. The J gene is TRBJ2-3, the V gene TRBV29-1; no clear D gene. CDR3 length: 13 amino acids. V was cut by 3 bases and J by 0 bases, with 7 bases left in between. Germline V gene data show CDR1 as SQVTM and CDR2 as ANQGSEA.

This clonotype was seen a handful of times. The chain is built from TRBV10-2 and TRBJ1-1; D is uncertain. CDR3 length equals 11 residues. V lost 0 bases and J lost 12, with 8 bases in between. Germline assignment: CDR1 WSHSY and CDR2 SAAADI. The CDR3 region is CASSESLRTFF. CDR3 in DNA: TGCGCCAGCAGTGAGTCCCTAAGGACTTTCTTT.

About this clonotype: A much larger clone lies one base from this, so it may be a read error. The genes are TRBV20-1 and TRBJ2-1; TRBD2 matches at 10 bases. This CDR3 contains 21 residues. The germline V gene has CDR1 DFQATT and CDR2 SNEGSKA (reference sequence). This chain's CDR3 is CSARAELAGGPSFSSYNEQLF. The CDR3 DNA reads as TGCAGTGCTAGAGCCGAATTAGCGGGAGGCCCCTCGTTTAGCTCCTACAATGAGCAGCTCTTC.

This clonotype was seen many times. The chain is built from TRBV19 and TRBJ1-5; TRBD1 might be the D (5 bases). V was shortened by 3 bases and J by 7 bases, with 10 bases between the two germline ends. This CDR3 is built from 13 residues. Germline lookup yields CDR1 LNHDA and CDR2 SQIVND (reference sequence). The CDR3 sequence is CASSMTREQPQHF. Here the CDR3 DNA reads TGTGCCAGTAGTATGACCAGGGAACAGCCCCAGCATTTT.

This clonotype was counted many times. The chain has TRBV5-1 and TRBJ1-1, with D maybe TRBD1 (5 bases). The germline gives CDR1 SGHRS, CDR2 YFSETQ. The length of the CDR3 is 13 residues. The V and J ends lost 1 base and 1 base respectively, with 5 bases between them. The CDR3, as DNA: TGCGCCAGCAGCTTGAGGGGGAACACTGAAGCTTTCTTT. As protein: CASSLRGNTEAFF.

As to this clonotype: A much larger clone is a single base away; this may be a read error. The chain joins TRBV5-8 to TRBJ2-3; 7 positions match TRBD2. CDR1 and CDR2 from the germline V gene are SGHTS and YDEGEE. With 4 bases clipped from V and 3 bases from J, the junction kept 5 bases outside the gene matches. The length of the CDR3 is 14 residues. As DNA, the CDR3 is TGTGCCAGCAGCCCGGGAGGATGGACAGATACGCAGTATTTT. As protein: CASSPGGWTDTQYF.

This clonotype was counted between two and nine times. Here the CDR3 reads CASSPPDRGLNEQFF. CDR3 in DNA: TGTGCCAGCAGTCCCCCGGACAGGGGGCTCAATGAGCAGTTCTTC. This sequence joins TRBV5-6 and TRBJ2-1, with TRBD1 matching over 11 bases. V shed 5 bases, J shed 6 bases, and the junction held 7 bases outside the gene matches. The CDR3 runs 15 residues. Germline CDR1 reads SGHDT; CDR2 reads YYEEEE.

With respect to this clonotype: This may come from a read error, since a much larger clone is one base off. The CDR3 nucleotides are TGTGCCAGCGCGACAGGCAGAAGCGGAAAACTGTTTTTT. This sequence encodes CASATGRSGKLFF. This chain links TRBV2 with TRBJ1-4, with a tentative D call TRBD1 (6 bases). Germline V gene data show CDR1 as SNHLY and CDR2 as FYNNEI. Trimming cost V 8 bases and J 10 bases, with 17 bases left between them. CDR3 size: 13 residues.

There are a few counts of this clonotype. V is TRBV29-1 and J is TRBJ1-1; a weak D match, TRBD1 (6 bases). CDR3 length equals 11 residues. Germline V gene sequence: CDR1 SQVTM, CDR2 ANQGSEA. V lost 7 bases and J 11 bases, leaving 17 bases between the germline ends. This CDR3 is CSAGDRPGAFF. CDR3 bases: TGCAGCGCGGGAGACAGGCCGGGCGCTTTCTTT.

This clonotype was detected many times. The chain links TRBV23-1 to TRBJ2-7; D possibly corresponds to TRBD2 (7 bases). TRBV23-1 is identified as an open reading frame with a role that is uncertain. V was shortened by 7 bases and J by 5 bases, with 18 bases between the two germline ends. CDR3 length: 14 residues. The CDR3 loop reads CASNPRQGRDEQYF. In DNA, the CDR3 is TGCGCCAGCAACCCGCGCCAGGGGAGGGACGAGCAGTACTTC.

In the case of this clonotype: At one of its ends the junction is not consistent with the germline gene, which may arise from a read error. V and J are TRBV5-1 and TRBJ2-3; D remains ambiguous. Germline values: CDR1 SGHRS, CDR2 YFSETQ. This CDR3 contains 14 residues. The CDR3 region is CASSLDRSTETQYF. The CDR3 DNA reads TGCGCCAGCAGCTTGGATCGGAGCACAGAAACGCAGTATTTT.

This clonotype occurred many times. The CDR3: CSVTPPGAGETQYF. The CDR3 region has the DNA TGCAGCGTTACACCCCCGGGGGCCGGGGAGACCCAGTACTTC. V usage is TRBV29-1 and J usage is TRBJ2-5; D is possibly TRBD1 or TRBD2 (6 bases each). CDR1 and CDR2 from the germline V gene are SQVTM and ANQGSEA. The CDR3 has 14 residues. V was shortened by 5 bases and J by 5 bases, with 18 bases between the two germline ends.

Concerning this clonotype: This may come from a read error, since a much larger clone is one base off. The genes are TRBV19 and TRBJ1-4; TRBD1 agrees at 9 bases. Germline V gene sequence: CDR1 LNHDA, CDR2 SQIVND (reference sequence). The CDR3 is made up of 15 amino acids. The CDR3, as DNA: TGTGCCAGTAGTGCTCCGGGACAGGGACCCGAAAAACTGTCTTTT. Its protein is CASSAPGQGPEKLSF.

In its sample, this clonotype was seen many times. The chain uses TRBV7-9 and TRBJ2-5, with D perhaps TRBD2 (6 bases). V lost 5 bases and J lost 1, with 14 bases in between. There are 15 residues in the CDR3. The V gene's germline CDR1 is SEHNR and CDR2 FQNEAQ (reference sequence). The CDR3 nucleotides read TGTGCCAGCAGCCTAGGATGGGGGGTCCAAGAGACCCAGTACTTC. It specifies CASSLGWGVQETQYF.

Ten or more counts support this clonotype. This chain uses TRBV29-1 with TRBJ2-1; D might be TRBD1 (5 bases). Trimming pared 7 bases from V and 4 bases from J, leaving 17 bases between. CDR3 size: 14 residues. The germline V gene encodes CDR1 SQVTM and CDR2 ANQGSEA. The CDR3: CSAKDSSFYNEQFF. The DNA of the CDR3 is TGCAGCGCTAAAGACAGCTCTTTTTACAATGAGCAGTTCTTC.

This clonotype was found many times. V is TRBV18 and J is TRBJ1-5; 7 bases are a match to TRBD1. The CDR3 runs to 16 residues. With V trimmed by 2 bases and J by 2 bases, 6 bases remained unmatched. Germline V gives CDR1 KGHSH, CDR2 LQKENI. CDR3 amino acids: CASSPTGDYGNQPQHF. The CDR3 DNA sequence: TGTGCCAGCTCACCAACAGGGGACTATGGCAATCAGCCCCAGCATTTT.

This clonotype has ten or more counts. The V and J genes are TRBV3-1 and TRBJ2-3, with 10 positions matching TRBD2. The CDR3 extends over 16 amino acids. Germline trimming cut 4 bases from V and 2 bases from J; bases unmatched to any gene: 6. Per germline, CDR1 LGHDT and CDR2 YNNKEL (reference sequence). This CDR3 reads CASSRSLAGYTDTQYF. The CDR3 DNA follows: TGTGCCAGCAGCCGCTCACTAGCGGGATACACAGATACGCAGTATTTT.

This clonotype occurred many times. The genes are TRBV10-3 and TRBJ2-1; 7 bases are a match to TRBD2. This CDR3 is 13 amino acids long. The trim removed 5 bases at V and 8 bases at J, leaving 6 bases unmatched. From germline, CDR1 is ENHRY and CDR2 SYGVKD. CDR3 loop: CAISSGIGDEQFF. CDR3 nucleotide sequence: TGTGCCATCAGTAGCGGGATAGGGGATGAGCAGTTCTTC.

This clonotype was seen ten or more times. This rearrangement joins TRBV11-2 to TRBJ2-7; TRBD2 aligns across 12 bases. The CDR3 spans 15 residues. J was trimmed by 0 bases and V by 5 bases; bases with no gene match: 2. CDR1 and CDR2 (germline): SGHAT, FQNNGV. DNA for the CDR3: TGTGCCAGCAGCCCGACTAGCGGGAGCTCCTACGAGCAGTACTTC. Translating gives CASSPTSGSSYEQYF. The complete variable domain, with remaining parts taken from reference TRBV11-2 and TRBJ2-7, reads EAGVAQSPRYKIIEKRQSVAFWCNPISGHATLYWYQQILGQGPKLLIQFQNNGVVDDSQLPKDRFSAERLKGVDSTLKIQPAKLEDSAVYLCASSPTSGSSYEQYFGPGTRLTVT.